Reported below is one T cell receptor (beta chain). Its specificity is unknown. This entry belongs to a study of shared clonotypes between healthy human individuals. The ends were cut back, 7 bases at V and 8 bases at J, with 17 bases in the middle. The CDR3 spans 13 residues. The germline V gene has CDR1 MNHNY and CDR2 SVGAGI (reference sequence). Using immunoSEQ multiplex PCR, the repertoire was profiled, and TCRdb retains in-frame clones only, with some absent. The data contain 2 million to 3 million clones, over 85% of them seen just once; the ten biggest clones take up about 0.34%. Study-wide points: In general, naive subsets displayed greater estimated richness than memory subsets did. The donor pool, a small one, limited the genetic and exposure-history diversity represented.

The TCR comes from a man aged 18 to 30 in good health. Some clones in this sample may be carry-over from other donors' samples. Sequencing was done on a sample of naive CD4+ T cells from PBMCs. Subset indicated: CD45RA+ positively selected. The rearrangement uses TRBV6-6 and TRBJ1-2; D might be TRBD1 (5 bases). The DNA of the CDR3 is TGTGCCAGCACCCCCGGGACGGCTCAAGGCTACACCTTC. Its protein product is CASTPGTAQGYTF.